This entry lists 5 T cell receptor beta chains sequenced from one sample in a study of beta chain features in type 1 diabetes. What was sequenced were expressed TCRB transcripts, since all of the isolated RNA had been reverse transcribed. TCRdb's copy holds only in-frame clones and misses some; the assay was immunoSEQ multiplex PCR. The table lists under 350,000 clones, about 7.8% of them singletons. What was sequenced was central memory CD4+ T cells from blood. The receptors come from a woman between 18 and 30 years old in good health.

The chain couples TRBV18 to TRBJ2-1; no reliable D call. Germline V gene sequence: CDR1 KGHSH, CDR2 LQKENI. This CDR3 has 13 residues. Trimming cost V 4 bases and J 9 bases, with 13 bases left between them. CDR3 amino acids: CASSLAPDAEQFF. The DNA of the CDR3 is TGTGCCAGCTCACTTGCTCCTGATGCTGAGCAGTTCTTC.

The CDR3 DNA follows: TGTGCCAGCTCACCACCCAGTGCAAGCTCCTACAATGAGCAGTTCTTC. It encodes CASSPPSASSYNEQFF. V usage is TRBV18 and J usage is TRBJ2-1; D not certain. The ends were cut back, 0 bases at V and 0 bases at J, with 9 bases in the middle. The CDR3 loop spans 16 amino acids. CDR1 KGHSH and CDR2 LQKENI come from the germline V gene.

The CDR3 region is CASKLLGQPNSPLHF. In DNA, the CDR3 is TGTGCCAGCAAGCTACTGGGACAGCCCAATTCACCCCTCCACTTT. The chain links TRBV19 to TRBJ1-6; 7 positions agree with TRBD1. Trimming took 9 bases from V and 7 from J; bases not matched to a gene: 12. The CDR3 spans 15 residues. Germline lookup yields CDR1 LNHDA and CDR2 SQIVND (reference sequence).

The genes are TRBV19 and TRBJ1-1; TRBD1 matches 8 bases. CDR3 size: 14 residues. The V and J ends lost 7 bases and 3 bases, in that order; junction bases with no gene match: 7. Germline V CDR1 and CDR2: LNHDA, SQIVND (reference sequence). The CDR3 loop is CASNPRGLDTEAFF. The CDR3 DNA sequence: TGTGCCAGTAACCCCAGGGGGCTGGACACTGAAGCTTTCTTT.

CDR3 in amino acids: CASSARARYTGELFF. DNA of the CDR3: TGTGCCAGTAGTGCCCGGGCCAGATACACCGGGGAGCTGTTTTTT. The genes are TRBV19 and TRBJ2-2; no definite D call. The CDR3 has 15 residues. Germline V gene lookup returns CDR1 LNHDA and CDR2 SQIVND (reference sequence). Trimming took off 5 bases at V and 3 bases at J, with 13 bases between the two ends.